This T cell receptor (beta chain) was sequenced in a study of radiation and T cells in renal cell carcinoma. For the study at large: Nephrectomy followed 15 Gy stereotactic body radiation by 4 weeks.

Only in-frame clones appear in the TCRdb table, and some are missing; sequencing was by immunoSEQ multiplex PCR. This table holds approximately 150,000 clones, 88% found once. Comments on this clone: Its antigen is not identified.

Time point denoted: baseline pretreatment blood. Described treatment: 15 Gy SBRT to primary tumor, nephrectomy 4 weeks later. Serial blood draws occurred at baseline and 2 and 4 weeks post-SBRT. The germline V gene encodes CDR1 KGHSH and CDR2 LQKENI. V gave up 1 base and J gave up 7 bases, with 10 bases separating them. The CDR3 consists of 14 residues. Study-wide points: Top tumor clonotypes rose in blood 2 weeks post-radiation, then contracted. Baseline intratumoral clonotype presence is unknown without pretreatment biopsies.

The input for sequencing was blood, taken from a patient whose treatment included radiotherapy and nephrectomy. The gene calls are TRBV18 and TRBJ1-4; a possible D gene is TRBD1 (5 bases). This sequence originates from a woman between 70 and 85 years old with renal cell carcinoma. This CDR3 is CASSPRGGSEKLFF. In nucleotides, the CDR3 is TGTGCCAGCTCACCACGGGGGGGTTCTGAAAAACTGTTTTTT.